The source of this T cell receptor beta chain is a study of shared clonotypes between healthy human individuals. Study-wide background: Used for every donor were three CD4 naive, three CD4 memory, two CD8 naive and one CD8 memory plate.

This CDR3 contains 16 residues. Trimming took 3 bases from V and 4 from J; bases not matched to a gene: 7. Germline V CDR1 and CDR2: MGHDK, SYGVNS. Study-wide findings and caveats: Clonotypes shared by all four sorted-subset donors had higher generation probabilities than non-shared clonotypes. It was observed that roughly 5.4% of naive CD4 clonotypes were shared across a few donors.

CD8 cells classed as naive were CD45RO-negative and positively selected for CCR7, excluding terminally differentiated effector memory CD45RA+ cells. Every donor, a Caucasian adult, lived in Nashville, Tennessee. Sequenced by immunoSEQ multiplex PCR; TCRdb stores in-frame clones only, minus some. Here the sample spans roughly 590,000 clones, roughly 96% being singletons. Turning to this clone: The antigen is unknown.

Material for sequencing was naive CD8+ T cells sorted from blood. The sequence was obtained from a woman aged 25 to 39 in good health. The genes are TRBV25-1 and TRBJ2-2; TRBD1 aligns across 8 bases. Here the CDR3 reads CASSEPGQGITGELFF. Here the CDR3 DNA reads TGTGCCAGCAGTGAGCCCGGACAGGGAATCACCGGGGAGCTGTTTTTT. The whole variable domain, filled in from reference TRBV25-1 and TRBJ2-2, reads EADIYQTPRYLVIGTGKKITLECSQTMGHDKMYWYQQDPGMELHLIHYSYGVNSTEKGDLSSESTVSRIRTEHFPLTLESARPSHTSQYLCASSEPGQGITGELFFGEGSRLTVL.